This T cell receptor (beta chain) appears in the sequencing data of a study of tumor and adjacent non-tumor tissue in lung cancer. V trimming: 6 bases; J trimming: 8 bases; junction bases outside the gene matches: 13. The CDR3 sequence is 15 residues long. Germline V gives CDR1 SGHKS, CDR2 YYEKEE (reference sequence). This sample's RNA came from whole unsorted tissue. The normal lung tissue was taken more than 3 cm from the tumor edge. A modified ARM-PCR protocol with three rounds of nested PCR amplified TCRbeta. TCRdb ran MiXCR on the multiplex PCR reads and lists one entry per CDR3 protein. The table has approximately 68,000 distinct CDR3 sequences, 75% to 85% seen once.

The sequence came from a man aged 60 to 75 with non-small cell lung cancer. The V and J genes are TRBV5-5 and TRBJ2-3, with 9 bases that match TRBD2. The sample taken for sequencing was distant non-tumor lung tissue. Here the CDR3 DNA reads TGTGCCAGCATCCTGGGACTAGCCATCCTTGGTACGCAGTATTTT. Its protein is CASILGLAILGTQYF.